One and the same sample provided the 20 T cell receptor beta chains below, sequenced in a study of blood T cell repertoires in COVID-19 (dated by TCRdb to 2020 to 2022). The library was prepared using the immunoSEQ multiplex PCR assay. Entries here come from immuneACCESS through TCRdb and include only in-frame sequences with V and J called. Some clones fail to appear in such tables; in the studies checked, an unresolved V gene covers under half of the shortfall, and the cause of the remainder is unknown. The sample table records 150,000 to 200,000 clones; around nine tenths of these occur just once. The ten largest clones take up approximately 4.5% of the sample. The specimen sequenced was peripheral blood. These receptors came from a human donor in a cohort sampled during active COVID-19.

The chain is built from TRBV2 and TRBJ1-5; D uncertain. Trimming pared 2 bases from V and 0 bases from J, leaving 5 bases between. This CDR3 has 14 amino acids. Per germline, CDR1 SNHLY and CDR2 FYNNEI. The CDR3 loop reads CASSETYSNQPQHF. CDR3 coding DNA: TGTGCCAGCAGTGAAACTTATAGCAATCAGCCCCAGCATTTT. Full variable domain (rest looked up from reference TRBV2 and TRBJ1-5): EPEVTQTPSHQVTQMGQEVILRCVPISNHLYFYWYRQILGQKVEFLVSFYNNEISEKSEIFDDQFSVERPDGSNFTLKIRSTKLEDSAMYFCASSETYSNQPQHFGDGTRLSIL.

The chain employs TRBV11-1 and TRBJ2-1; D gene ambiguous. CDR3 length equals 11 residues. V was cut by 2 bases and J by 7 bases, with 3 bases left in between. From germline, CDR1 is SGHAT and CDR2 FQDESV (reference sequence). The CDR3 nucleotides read TGTGCCAGCAGCTTATCAAATGAGCAGTTCTTC. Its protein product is CASSLSNEQFF.

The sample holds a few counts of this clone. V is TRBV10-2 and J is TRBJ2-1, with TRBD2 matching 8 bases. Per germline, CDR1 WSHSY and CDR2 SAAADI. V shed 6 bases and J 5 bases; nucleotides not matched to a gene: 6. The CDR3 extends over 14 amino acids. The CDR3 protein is CASRKLAEHNEQFF. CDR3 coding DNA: TGCGCCAGCAGAAAACTAGCGGAGCACAATGAGCAGTTCTTC.

CDR3 sequence reads: CASSLVTGPYEQYF. The CDR3 DNA reads TGTGCCAGCAGCTTAGTTACAGGTCCCTACGAGCAGTACTTC. The J gene is TRBJ2-7, the V gene TRBV5-8, with D perhaps TRBD1 (5 bases). Germline CDR1 and CDR2: SGHTS and YDEGEE. Trimming cost V 2 bases and J 2 bases, with 11 bases left between them. This CDR3 contains 14 residues.

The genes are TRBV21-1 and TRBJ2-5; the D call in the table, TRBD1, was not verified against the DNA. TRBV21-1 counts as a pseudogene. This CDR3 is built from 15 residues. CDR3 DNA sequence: TGTGCCAGCAGGTGGGACAGGGGGACACTAGAGACCCAGTACTTC. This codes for CASRWDRGTLETQYF.

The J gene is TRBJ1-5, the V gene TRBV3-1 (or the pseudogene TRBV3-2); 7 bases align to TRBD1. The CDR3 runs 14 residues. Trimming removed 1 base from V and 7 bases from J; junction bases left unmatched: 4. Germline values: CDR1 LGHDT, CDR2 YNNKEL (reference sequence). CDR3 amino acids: CASSQGPGGQPQHF. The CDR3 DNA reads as TGTGCCAGCAGCCAAGGCCCAGGGGGACAGCCCCAGCATTTT.

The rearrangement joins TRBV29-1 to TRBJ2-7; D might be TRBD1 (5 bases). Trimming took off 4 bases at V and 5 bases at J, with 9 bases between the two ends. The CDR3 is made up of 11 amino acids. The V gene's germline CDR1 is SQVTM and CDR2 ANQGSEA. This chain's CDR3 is CSVARADEQYF. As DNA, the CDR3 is TGCAGCGTTGCCAGGGCGGACGAGCAGTACTTC.

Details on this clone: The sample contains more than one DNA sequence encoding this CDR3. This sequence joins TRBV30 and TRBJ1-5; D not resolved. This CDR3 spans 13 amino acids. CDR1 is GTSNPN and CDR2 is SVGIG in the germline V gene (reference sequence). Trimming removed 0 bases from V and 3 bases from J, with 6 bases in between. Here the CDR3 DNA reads TGTGCCTGGAGTGTACGGGACAATCAGCCCCAGCATTTT. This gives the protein CAWSVRDNQPQHF.

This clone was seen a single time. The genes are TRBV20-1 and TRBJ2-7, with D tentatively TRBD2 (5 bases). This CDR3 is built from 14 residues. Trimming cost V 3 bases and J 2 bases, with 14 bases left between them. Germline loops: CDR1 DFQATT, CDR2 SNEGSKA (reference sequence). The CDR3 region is CSASPGRGTYEQYF. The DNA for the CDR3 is TGCAGTGCTAGTCCTGGTCGGGGAACCTACGAGCAGTACTTC.

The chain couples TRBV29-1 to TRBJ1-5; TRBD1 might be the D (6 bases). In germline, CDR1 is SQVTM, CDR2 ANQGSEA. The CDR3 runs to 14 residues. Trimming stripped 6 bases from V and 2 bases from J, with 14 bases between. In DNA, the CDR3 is TGCAGCGTAACGACAGGAACAGGCAATCAGCCCCAGCATTTT. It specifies CSVTTGTGNQPQHF. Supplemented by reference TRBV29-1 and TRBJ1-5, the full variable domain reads SAVISQKPSRDICQRGTSLTIQCQVDSQVTMMFWYRQQPGQSLTLIATANQGSEATYESGFVIDKFPISRPNLTFSTLTVSNMSPEDSSIYLCSVTTGTGNQPQHFGDGTRLSIL.

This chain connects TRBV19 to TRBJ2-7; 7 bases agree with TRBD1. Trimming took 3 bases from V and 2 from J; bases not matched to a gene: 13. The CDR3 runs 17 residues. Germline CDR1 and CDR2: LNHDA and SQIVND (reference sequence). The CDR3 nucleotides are TGTGCCAGTAGTATTAGAGGGGGCTCTCGGGACACCTACGAGCAGTACTTC. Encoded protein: CASSIRGGSRDTYEQYF.

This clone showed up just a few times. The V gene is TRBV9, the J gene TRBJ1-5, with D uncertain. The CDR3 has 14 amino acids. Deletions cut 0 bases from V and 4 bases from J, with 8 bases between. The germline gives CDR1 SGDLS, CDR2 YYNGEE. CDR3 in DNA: TGTGCCAGCAGCGTAGGTGACACAAATCAGCCCCAGCATTTT. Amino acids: CASSVGDTNQPQHF.

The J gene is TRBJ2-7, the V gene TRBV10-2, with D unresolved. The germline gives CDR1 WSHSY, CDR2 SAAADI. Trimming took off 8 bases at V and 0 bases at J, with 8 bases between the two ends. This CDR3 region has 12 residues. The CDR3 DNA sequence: TGCGCCAGCGCGACGGGCTCCTACGAGCAGTACTTC. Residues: CASATGSYEQYF.

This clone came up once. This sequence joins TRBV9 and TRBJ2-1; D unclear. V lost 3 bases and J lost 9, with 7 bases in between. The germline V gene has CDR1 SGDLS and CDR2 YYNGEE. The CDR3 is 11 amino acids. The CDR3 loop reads CASSASSEQFF. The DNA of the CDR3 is TGTGCCAGCAGCGCTAGTAGTGAGCAGTTCTTC.

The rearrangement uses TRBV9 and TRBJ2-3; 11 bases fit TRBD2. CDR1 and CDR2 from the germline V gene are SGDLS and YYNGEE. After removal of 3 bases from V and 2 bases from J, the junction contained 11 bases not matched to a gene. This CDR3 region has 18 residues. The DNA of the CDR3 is TGTGCCAGCAGCGGAAACCTTGGGACTAGCGGACTCACAGATACGCAGTATTTT. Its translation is CASSGNLGTSGLTDTQYF.

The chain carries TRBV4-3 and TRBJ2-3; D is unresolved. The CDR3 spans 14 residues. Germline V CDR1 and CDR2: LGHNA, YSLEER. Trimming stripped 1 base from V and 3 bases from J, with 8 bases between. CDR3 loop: CASSQVQKTDTQYF. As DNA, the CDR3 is TGCGCCAGCAGCCAAGTTCAGAAGACAGATACGCAGTATTTT.

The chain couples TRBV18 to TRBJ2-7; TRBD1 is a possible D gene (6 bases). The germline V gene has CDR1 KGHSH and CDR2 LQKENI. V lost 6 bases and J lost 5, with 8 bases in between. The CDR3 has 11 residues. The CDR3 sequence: CASSNRDEQYF. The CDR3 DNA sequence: TGTGCCAGCTCGAACAGGGACGAGCAGTACTTC.

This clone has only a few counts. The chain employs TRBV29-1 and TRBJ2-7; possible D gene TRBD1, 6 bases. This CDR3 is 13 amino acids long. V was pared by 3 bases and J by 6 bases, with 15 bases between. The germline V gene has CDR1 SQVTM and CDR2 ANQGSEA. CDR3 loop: CSVEWQGLGEQYF. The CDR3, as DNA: TGCAGCGTTGAGTGGCAGGGGCTTGGCGAGCAGTACTTC.

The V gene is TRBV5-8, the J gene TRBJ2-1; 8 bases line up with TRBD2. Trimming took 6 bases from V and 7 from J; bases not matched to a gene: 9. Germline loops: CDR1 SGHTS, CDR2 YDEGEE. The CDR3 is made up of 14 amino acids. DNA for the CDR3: TGTGCCAGCAAGAGGCAGCGGGGGCGTAATGAGCAGTTCTTC. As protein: CASKRQRGRNEQFF.

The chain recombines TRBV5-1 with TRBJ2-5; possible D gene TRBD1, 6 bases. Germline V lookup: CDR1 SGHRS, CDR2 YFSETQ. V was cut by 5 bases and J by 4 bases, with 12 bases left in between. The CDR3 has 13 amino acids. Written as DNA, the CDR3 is TGCGCCAGCAGAACGGACAGTAGAGAGACCCAGTACTTC. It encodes CASRTDSRETQYF. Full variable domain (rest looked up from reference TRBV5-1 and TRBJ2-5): KAGVTQTPRYLIKTRGQQVTLSCSPISGHRSVSWYQQTPGQGLQFLFEYFSETQRNKGNFPGRFSGRQFSNSRSEMNVSTLELGDSALYLCASRTDSRETQYFGPGTRLLVL.